The sequence of this T cell receptor beta chain was determined in a study of cytomegalovirus exposure and HLA in healthy donors. CDR1 is SNHLY and CDR2 is FYNNEI in the germline V gene. This CDR3 region has 11 residues. V dropped 6 bases and J dropped 7; count of bases not matched to a gene: 1. A multiplex PCR was run with 60 Vbeta primers and 13 Jbeta primers. As originally analysed: About 80 million unique TCR beta chains, about 10 million of them shared, were counted by a later analysis. TCRdb's table, derived via immunoSEQ multiplex PCR, lists solely in-frame clones and lacks some. The DNA gave D and trimming, while V, J and clone size come from that table. The table lists about 150,000 clones, roughly 84% of them singletons. The table lists this clone with a count of one.

V usage is TRBV2 and J usage is TRBJ1-1, with 8 bases fitting TRBD1. Sequenced input: PBMCs. The receptor was derived from a boy aged 2 to 10 in good health and CMV-seronegative. The CDR3 DNA is TGTGCCAGCAGGGACAGGGTTGAAGCTTTCTTT. Translation gives CASRDRVEAFF.